One and the same sample provided the 30 T cell receptor beta chains below, sequenced in a study of shared clonotypes between healthy human individuals. Libraries were prepared by immunoSEQ multiplex PCR; TCRdb keeps only in-frame clonotypes and omits some of them. The sample includes more than 850,000 clones, about 80% seen only once; the top ten take approximately 0.52%. The specimen was memory CD4+ T cells from PBMCs. Subset described: CD45RA-negative fraction. The receptor source for this set is a man in his late teens or twenties in good health. Some clones in this sample may be carry-over from other donors' samples.

This rearrangement joins TRBV4-1 to TRBJ2-3; D is perhaps TRBD2 (7 bases). Germline V gene sequence: CDR1 MGHRA, CDR2 YSYEKL. V lost 4 bases, J lost 3 bases, and 23 bases lay in between. This CDR3 region has 18 residues. The CDR3 coding sequence is TGCGCCAGCAGCCCGGGGGCCCTTGCGGGAGAAAATACAGATACGCAGTATTTT. It codes for CASSPGALAGENTDTQYF.

This chain uses TRBV28 with TRBJ1-5; D gene uncertain. Trimming stripped 3 bases from V and 4 bases from J, with 16 bases between. Germline values: CDR1 MDHEN, CDR2 SYDVKM. This CDR3 spans 16 amino acids. CDR3 DNA: TGTGCCAGCAGTTTTTTGGGCGGCTCGCGGAATCAGCCCCAGCATTTT. Amino acids: CASSFLGGSRNQPQHF.

The rearrangement uses TRBV5-1 and TRBJ2-1; 12 bases align to TRBD2. Germline CDR1 SGHRS, CDR2 YFSETQ. The CDR3 sequence is 16 residues long. V was pared by 4 bases and J by 4 bases, with 6 bases of the junction left unmatched. CDR3 residues: CASSGRLAGVYNEQFF. CDR3 coding DNA: TGCGCCAGCAGCGGCCGACTAGCGGGGGTGTACAATGAGCAGTTCTTC.

The chain combines TRBV29-1 with TRBJ1-2; 8 bases agree with TRBD1. V was clipped by 7 bases and J by 5 bases; unmatched bases: 9. The CDR3 runs to 13 residues. The germline V gene has CDR1 SQVTM and CDR2 ANQGSEA. The CDR3 reads CSASQGASYGYTF. CDR3 in DNA: TGCAGCGCTTCTCAGGGGGCGAGTTATGGCTACACCTTC.

This clone was counted at least ten times. This chain connects TRBV7-3 to TRBJ2-5; TRBD1 might be the D (6 bases). CDR3 length equals 13 residues. Looked up from germline, CDR1 is SGHTA and CDR2 is FQGTGA. Between the trimmed V and J ends, which lost 4 bases and 5 bases, there was a span of 11 bases. The CDR3 DNA is TGTGCCAGCAGCTCTGACAGGCGGGAGACCCAGTACTTC. Its protein product is CASSSDRRETQYF. Filled out from reference TRBV7-3 and TRBJ2-5, the complete variable domain reads GAGVSQTPSNKVTEKGKYVELRCDPISGHTALYWYRQSLGQGPEFLIYFQGTGAADDSGLPNDRFFAVRPEGSVSTLKIQRTERGDSAVYLCASSSDRRETQYFGPGTRLLVL.

The J gene is TRBJ2-2, the V gene TRBV18; D remains ambiguous. This CDR3 contains 12 residues. CDR1 and CDR2 (germline): KGHSH, LQKENI. Deletions cut 2 bases from V and 5 bases from J, with 3 bases between. CDR3 amino acids: CASSPETGELFF. The CDR3 DNA reads TGTGCCAGCTCACCAGAGACCGGGGAGCTGTTTTTT.

There are a few counts of this clone. The rearrangement joins TRBV19 to TRBJ1-2; possibly TRBD1 for D (5 bases). Germline loops: CDR1 LNHDA, CDR2 SQIVND (reference sequence). V lost 6 bases and J lost 8, with 13 bases in between. This CDR3 has 12 residues. DNA of the CDR3: TGTGCCAGTAGCCGAGGGGTTCGCGGCTACACCTTC. Amino acid sequence: CASSRGVRGYTF.

The genes are TRBV5-1 and TRBJ1-2; 8 positions agree with TRBD1. J lost 0 bases, V lost 4 bases, and 5 bases had no gene match. Germline-derived CDR1 and CDR2 are SGHRS and YFSETQ. The CDR3 is made up of 15 amino acids. The DNA of the CDR3 is TGCGCCAGCAGCCCCGACAGGGGAGCTAACTATGGCTACACCTTC. Protein: CASSPDRGANYGYTF.

This clone was counted once. The chain couples TRBV29-1 to TRBJ2-5; D unresolved. CDR3 length: 12 residues. The germline gives CDR1 SQVTM, CDR2 ANQGSEA. The germline V and J ends were trimmed by 3 bases and 3 bases, with 8 bases remaining between them. In DNA form, the CDR3 reads TGCAGCGTTGATCTGTCAGAAGAGACCCAGTACTTC. It specifies CSVDLSEETQYF.

Concerning this clone: Other DNA sequences from this sample encode an identical CDR3 as well. V gene TRBV2 combines with J gene TRBJ1-5; D may be TRBD1 (6 bases). The ends were cut back, 6 bases at V and 5 bases at J, with 11 bases in the middle. Germline CDR1 SNHLY, CDR2 FYNNEI. This CDR3 has 13 residues. The CDR3 DNA sequence: TGTGCCAGCAGCCTGGACAGAGATCAGCCCCAGCATTTT. Its protein is CASSLDRDQPQHF.

The genes are TRBV29-1 and TRBJ1-2; D is undetermined. V was pared by 3 bases and J by 4 bases, with 12 bases between. This CDR3 spans 13 amino acids. Germline CDR1 and CDR2: SQVTM and ANQGSEA. In DNA form, the CDR3 reads TGCAGCGTTGAGGTGGCAGGAGGCTATGGCTACACCTTC. It encodes CSVEVAGGYGYTF.

The genes are TRBV10-3 and TRBJ1-5; D not certain. CDR1 and CDR2 (germline): ENHRY, SYGVKD. The CDR3 sequence is 14 residues long. Trimming removed 8 bases at V and 0 bases at J, with 11 bases between. CDR3 sequence reads: CAISREDSNQPQHF. The CDR3, as DNA: TGTGCCATCTCCCGGGAGGATAGCAATCAGCCCCAGCATTTT.

A remark on this clone: A read error may produce the germline difference seen at one junction end. The chain recombines TRBV2 with TRBJ2-1; 9 bases agree with TRBD1. Germline CDR1 SNHLY, CDR2 FYNNEI. The CDR3 length is 15 residues. The DNA for the CDR3 is TGTGTCAGCAGGGTCGGGACAGGGAAAGTCAATGAGCAGTTCTTC. It specifies CVSRVGTGKVNEQFF. Drawing the rest from reference TRBV2 and TRBJ2-1, the complete variable domain is EPEVTQTPSHQVTQMGQEVILRCVPISNHLYFYWYRQILGQKVEFLVSFYNNEISEKSEIFDDQFSVERPDGSNFTLKIRSTKLEDSAMYFCVSRVGTGKVNEQFFGPGTRLTVL.

V and J are TRBV5-1 and TRBJ2-3, with 9 positions matching TRBD2. CDR3 size: 14 residues. The germline V gene has CDR1 SGHRS and CDR2 YFSETQ. V shed 0 bases, J shed 5 bases, and the junction held 1 base outside the gene matches. CDR3 amino acids: CASSLETSGDTQYF. CDR3 nucleotide sequence: TGCGCCAGCAGCTTGGAGACTAGCGGAGATACGCAGTATTTT.

This clone was observed a single time. One end of the junction varies from germline; a read error may be responsible. The gene calls are TRBV14 and TRBJ2-7; D could derive from TRBD1 or TRBD2 (5 bases each). The germline CDR1 and CDR2 sequences are SGHDN and FVKESK. CDR3 size: 14 residues. CDR3 sequence (DNA): TGTGCCAGCAGCCAAGAAGGGGTTCGGGGCAGGGTGAACTTC. This codes for CASSQEGVRGRVNF.

The V call is TRBV6-1, the J call TRBJ1-2; D is undetermined. The CDR3 has 15 amino acids. Per germline, CDR1 MNHNS and CDR2 SASEGT. Trimming shortened V by 6 bases and J by 1 base, and 15 bases separated the two germline ends. CDR3 sequence reads: CASRAGMSSNYGYTF. The CDR3 DNA reads TGTGCCAGCAGAGCCGGTATGAGCAGTAACTATGGCTACACCTTC.

V gene TRBV5-4 combines with J gene TRBJ1-2; 7 bases fit TRBD1. There are 14 residues in the CDR3. The germline V gene encodes CDR1 SGHNT and CDR2 YYREEE (reference sequence). Losses at the gene ends were 3 bases for V and 4 bases for J; bases not matched to a gene: 6. CDR3 sequence reads: CASSWDSSGYGYTF. In DNA, the CDR3 is TGTGCCAGCAGCTGGGACAGCAGCGGCTATGGCTACACCTTC. Full variable domain (missing parts from reference TRBV5-4 and TRBJ1-2): ETGVTQSPTHLIKTRGQQVTLRCSSQSGHNTVSWYQQALGQGPQFIFQYYREEENGRGNFPPRFSGLQFPNYSSELNVNALELDDSALYLCASSWDSSGYGYTFGSGTRLTVV.

This clone was seen a few times. The chain is built from TRBV2 and TRBJ2-7; 10 bases map to TRBD2. With V trimmed by 6 bases and J by 5 bases, 7 bases remained unmatched. Germline V gene data show CDR1 as SNHLY and CDR2 as FYNNEI. This CDR3 has 14 residues. The CDR3 sequence: CASSLTSGANEQYF. Written as DNA, the CDR3 is TGTGCCAGCAGCCTCACTAGCGGGGCTAACGAGCAGTACTTC.

The rearrangement joins TRBV7-9 to TRBJ2-3, with 7 bases aligning to TRBD2. From germline, CDR1 is SEHNR and CDR2 FQNEAQ (reference sequence). CDR3 length equals 14 residues. With 5 bases clipped from V and 3 bases from J, the junction kept 5 bases outside the gene matches. The chain's CDR3 is CASSRLGGTDTQYF. DNA for the CDR3: TGTGCCAGCAGCCGACTCGGGGGGACAGATACGCAGTATTTT.

CDR3 amino acids: CASGTEQFF. In DNA, the CDR3 is TGTGCCAGCGGGACAGAGCAGTTCTTC. J is TRBJ2-1 and V is TRBV19; D is perhaps TRBD1 (6 bases). Trimming stripped 9 bases from V and 10 bases from J, with 7 bases between. The length of the CDR3 is 9 residues. Per germline, CDR1 LNHDA and CDR2 SQIVND (reference sequence).

The genes are TRBV7-2 and TRBJ2-7, with 10 nucleotides matching TRBD1. From germline, CDR1 is SGHTA and CDR2 FQGNSA. The CDR3 spans 14 residues. Trimming took 5 bases from V and 5 from J; bases not matched to a gene: 6. CDR3 nucleotides: TGTGCCAGCAGCACCCGGGACAGGGGCAACGAGCAGTACTTC. Residues: CASSTRDRGNEQYF.

The chain has TRBV2 and TRBJ2-1; D is possibly TRBD1 (5 bases). V lost 6 bases to trimming and J lost 6 bases, with 9 bases between them. This CDR3 comprises 12 residues. Germline lookup yields CDR1 SNHLY and CDR2 FYNNEI. For the CDR3, the DNA is TGTGCCAGCAGGAGACAGACCAATGAGCAGTTCTTC. Translated: CASRRQTNEQFF.

This clone was detected only a few times. For the CDR3, the DNA is TGTGCCAGCAGTGTGGGACAGGGGCAGCCCCAGCATTTT. Its protein product is CASSVGQGQPQHF. V gene TRBV6-1 combines with J gene TRBJ1-5; 10 bases map to TRBD1. Germline lookup yields CDR1 MNHNS and CDR2 SASEGT. This CDR3 comprises 13 residues. J gave up 7 bases and V 4 bases, and 1 base lay outside the gene matches.

This chain links TRBV5-6 with TRBJ2-3; maybe TRBD1 (6 bases). V was trimmed by 0 bases and J by 0 bases, leaving 14 bases between them. The V gene's germline CDR1 is SGHDT and CDR2 YYEEEE. This CDR3 is built from 17 residues. CDR3: CASSLEGVPISTDTQYF. CDR3 nucleotide sequence: TGTGCCAGCAGCTTGGAGGGGGTCCCCATTAGCACAGATACGCAGTATTTT. Full variable domain (remainder filled in from reference TRBV5-6 and TRBJ2-3): DAGVTQSPTHLIKTRGQQVTLRCSPKSGHDTVSWYQQALGQGPQFIFQYYEEEERQRGNFPDRFSGHQFPNYSSELNVNALLLGDSALYLCASSLEGVPISTDTQYFGPGTRLTVL.

This clone was seen just once. The J gene is TRBJ1-1, the V gene TRBV7-3; possible D gene TRBD1, 6 bases. The V end was cut by 5 bases, the J end by 3 bases, with 16 bases between. Germline V gene lookup returns CDR1 SGHTA and CDR2 FQGTGA. The CDR3 length is 15 residues. In DNA, the CDR3 is TGTGCCAGCAGCGACACCAGGGGATCGCACACTGAAGCTTTCTTT. Translated: CASSDTRGSHTEAFF.

The J gene is TRBJ2-3, the V gene TRBV7-2; 7 bases line up with TRBD2. The V gene end was trimmed by 7 bases and the J gene end by 5 bases; junction bases not matched to a gene: 6. The germline V gene encodes CDR1 SGHTA and CDR2 FQGNSA. The CDR3 spans 13 residues. The CDR3 nucleotides are TGTGCCAGCAACCGGGAGGCGGGAGATACGCAGTATTTT. Translation: CASNREAGDTQYF.

Only a few counts were recorded for this clone. The chain carries TRBV9 and TRBJ1-3; unclear D gene. Germline assignment: CDR1 SGDLS and CDR2 YYNGEE. Trimming cost V 4 bases and J 0 bases, with 11 bases left between them. The CDR3 sequence is 15 residues long. CDR3 loop: CASSSSIGSGNTIYF. CDR3 in DNA: TGTGCCAGCAGCTCCTCTATTGGCTCTGGAAACACCATATATTTT. The whole variable domain, filled in from reference TRBV9 and TRBJ1-3, reads DSGVTQTPKHLITATGQRVTLRCSPRSGDLSVYWYQQSLDQGLQFLIQYYNGEERAKGNILERFSAQQFPDLHSELNLSSLELGDSALYFCASSSSIGSGNTIYFGEGSWLTVV.

V is TRBV4-1 and J is TRBJ1-1; D is unclear. V lost 4 bases, J lost 0 bases, and 12 bases lay in between. This CDR3 is 15 amino acids long. Germline lookup yields CDR1 MGHRA and CDR2 YSYEKL. CDR3 amino acids: CASSRGRVVNTEAFF. The CDR3 coding sequence is TGCGCCAGCAGCCGGGGTCGGGTAGTGAACACTGAAGCTTTCTTT.

V usage is TRBV21-1 and J usage is TRBJ1-1; the DNA was not used to check the table's D call, TRBD1. TRBV21-1 is annotated as a pseudogene. This CDR3 spans 14 amino acids. The chain's CDR3 is CASSPTGGGTEAFF. Written as DNA, the CDR3 is TGTGCCAGCAGCCCTACAGGGGGAGGTACTGAAGCTTTCTTT.

This clone has only one observation. V gene TRBV7-6 combines with J gene TRBJ2-7; D may be TRBD2 (6 bases). CDR1 and CDR2 (germline): SGHVS, FNYEAQ. The V end was cut by 5 bases, the J end by 7 bases, with 12 bases between. The CDR3 covers 12 residues. CDR3 protein: CASSLLEGEQYF. The CDR3 DNA follows: TGTGCCAGCAGCCTGTTGGAGGGTGAGCAGTACTTC. The full variable domain, its missing parts supplied by reference TRBV7-6 and TRBJ2-7, is GAGVSQSPRYKVTKRGQDVALRCDPISGHVSLYWYRQALGQGPEFLTYFNYEAQQDKSGLPNDRFSAERPEGSISTLTIQRTEQRDSAMYRCASSLLEGEQYFGPGTRLTVT.